The subject of this entry is one T cell receptor beta chain. Antigen: not known. This sample was taken from a study of cytotoxic CD8 clonotypes in ibrutinib-treated CLL. For the study at large: The patients comprised some twelve relapsed/refractory and 15 treatment-naive cases, about 18 IGHV unmutated. Once patients had received a median 12 months of treatment, range 6 to 36, response samples were obtained. Partial responses numbered around 24 and complete responses 2; after a median approximately 70 months, around 14 stayed remitted and approximately 12 progressed. The study, taken as a whole, reports: The study found public clonotypes uncommon, contracting or stable on treatment.

Sequenced by immunoSEQ multiplex PCR; TCRdb stores in-frame clones only, minus some. The table has 65,000 to 85,000 clones, 75% to 90% seen once. The CDR3 covers 11 residues. The germline gives CDR1 SEHNR, CDR2 FQNEAQ (reference sequence). The V end lost 1 base, the J end lost 8 bases, and 3 bases lay between the germline ends. This sequence originates from a human donor with chronic lymphocytic leukemia. V and J are TRBV7-9 and TRBJ2-1; D not resolved. The specimen comprised PBMCs, sampled after 24 months of ibrutinib treatment. CDR3: CASSLVDEQFF. The CDR3 DNA sequence: TGTGCCAGCAGCTTAGTCGATGAGCAGTTCTTC.